The 11 T cell receptor beta chains below all came from one sample that was sequenced in a study of blood T cell repertoires in COVID-19. TCRdb's table, derived via immunoSEQ multiplex PCR, lists solely in-frame clones and lacks some. The table records tens of thousands of clones, roughly 88% of them present only once. Sequencing was done on a sample of peripheral blood. These receptors all stem from a man aged 55 to 70 with acute or convalescent COVID-19.

The rearrangement uses TRBV5-1 and TRBJ2-5; D may be TRBD1 (6 bases). The germline gives CDR1 SGHRS, CDR2 YFSETQ. Trimming pared 1 base from V and 3 bases from J, leaving 13 bases between. This CDR3 is built from 15 residues. CDR3 bases: TGCGCCAGCAGCTTGTTACTGTACAGGGAAGAGACCCAGTACTTC. Amino acids: CASSLLLYREETQYF.

The V gene is TRBV18, the J gene TRBJ2-3, with D unclear. The CDR3 loop spans 15 amino acids. Germline loops: CDR1 KGHSH, CDR2 LQKENI. V shed 0 bases and J shed 0 bases, with 7 bases lying between them. The CDR3 reads CASSPPSTSTDTQYF. The CDR3 region has the DNA TGTGCCAGCTCACCACCGTCTACTAGCACAGATACGCAGTATTTT.

The V gene is TRBV12-1, the J gene TRBJ2-4; the D call in the table, TRBD2, was not verified against the DNA. TRBV12-1 is recorded as a pseudogene. The CDR3 contains 24 residues. CDR3 bases: TGTGCCAGCAGCCACGATCATAGGATTTGGCTAGCGGGGGCCTTAACCCTAGCCAAAAACATTCAGTACTTC. It translates to CASSHDHRIWLAGALTLAKNIQYF.

The genes are TRBV18 and TRBJ2-1; D perhaps matches TRBD2 (6 bases). Germline V gene data show CDR1 as KGHSH and CDR2 as LQKENI. The CDR3 sequence is 14 residues long. V lost 8 bases and J lost 7, with 18 bases in between. The CDR3 sequence is CASNSGPPHNEQFF. The DNA for the CDR3 is TGTGCCAGCAATAGCGGACCTCCCCATAATGAGCAGTTCTTC.

The genes are TRBV4-1 and TRBJ1-1; 7 bases map to TRBD1. Germline CDR1 and CDR2: MGHRA and YSYEKL. V lost 2 bases to trimming and J lost 2 bases; unmatched junction nucleotides: 5. The CDR3 spans 15 residues. The chain's CDR3 is CASSQSDRVNTEAFF. CDR3 nucleotides: TGCGCCAGCAGCCAAAGCGACAGGGTTAACACTGAAGCTTTCTTT.

The V gene is TRBV20-1, the J gene TRBJ1-6; D uncertain. The CDR3 loop spans 14 amino acids. V lost 3 bases to trimming and J lost 7 bases, with 13 bases between them. Germline V gene data show CDR1 as DFQATT and CDR2 as SNEGSKA (reference sequence). Here the CDR3 reads CSASSQQSNSPLHF. The DNA of the CDR3 is TGCAGTGCTAGTAGTCAACAATCCAATTCACCCCTCCACTTT.

The J gene is TRBJ1-1, the V gene TRBV5-1; maybe TRBD1 (5 bases). Per germline, CDR1 SGHRS and CDR2 YFSETQ. The CDR3 runs to 15 residues. V was clipped by 4 bases and J by 1 base, with 14 bases between them. The CDR3 sequence is CASSEYRPGNTEAFF. In DNA, the CDR3 is TGCGCCAGCAGCGAGTACAGGCCAGGGAACACTGAAGCTTTCTTT.

The chain uses TRBV4-3 and TRBJ1-3; tentatively, D is TRBD1 (5 bases). The CDR3 spans 15 residues. V shed 1 base and J shed 1 base, with 8 bases lying between them. Germline V gene data show CDR1 as LGHNA and CDR2 as YSLEER. This chain's CDR3 is CASSQGRQSGNTIYF. CDR3 sequence (DNA): TGCGCCAGCAGCCAAGGGCGACAGTCTGGAAACACCATATATTTT.

The J gene is TRBJ1-2, the V gene TRBV7-3, with a weak D call TRBD1 (6 bases). V was trimmed by 2 bases and J by 7 bases, leaving 11 bases between them. This CDR3 has 13 amino acids. Looked up from germline, CDR1 is SGHTA and CDR2 is FQGTGA. The CDR3 nucleotides read TGTGCCAGCAGCTTATGGGGGCTGGGTGGCTACACCTTC. Its protein product is CASSLWGLGGYTF. Looking up the rest from reference TRBV7-3 and TRBJ1-2 gives the full variable domain: GAGVSQTPSNKVTEKGKYVELRCDPISGHTALYWYRQSLGQGPEFLIYFQGTGAADDSGLPNDRFFAVRPEGSVSTLKIQRTERGDSAVYLCASSLWGLGGYTFGSGTRLTVV.

This chain joins TRBV10-3 and TRBJ2-1, with TRBD1 matching over 10 bases. The CDR3 covers 17 residues. Germline-derived CDR1 and CDR2 are ENHRY and SYGVKD. V trimming: 6 bases; J trimming: 7 bases; junction bases outside the gene matches: 15. In DNA, the CDR3 is TGTGCCATCAGAGCGGGACAGGGGAGCGACTTGGGGAATGAGCAGTTCTTC. It yields the protein CAIRAGQGSDLGNEQFF.

This chain connects TRBV7-2 to TRBJ1-4, with D possibly matching TRBD1 (6 bases). CDR1 SGHTA and CDR2 FQGNSA come from the germline V gene. Trimming left V 2 bases short and J 0 bases short, with 7 bases between. The length of the CDR3 is 15 residues. In nucleotides, the CDR3 is TGTGCCAGCAGCTTAACAGGGTCAACTAATGAAAAACTGTTTTTT. Amino acids: CASSLTGSTNEKLFF.